This T cell receptor (beta chain) comes out of a study of blood T cell repertoires in COVID-19. On the study more broadly: The origin of the acute and convalescent COVID-19 samples was the United States, Italy and Spain. PBMCs, B-cell-depleted T cells, or T cells provided the cDNA or gDNA that made up the material.

V dropped 7 bases and J dropped 4; count of bases not matched to a gene: 24. Germline CDR1 reads LGHNT; CDR2 reads FRNRAP. The CDR3 covers 21 residues. In the authors' methods: Amplification from reference gene primers served as the basis for estimated nucleated cell counts. Using immunoSEQ multiplex PCR, the repertoire was profiled, and TCRdb retains in-frame clones only, with some absent. The DNA gave D and trimming, while V, J and clone size come from that table. The data show fewer than 450,000 clones, with under 95% seen just once and roughly 3.4% held by the top ten. This receptor was obtained from a woman under 30 who had recovered from COVID-19. This chain links TRBV12-5 with TRBJ2-2, with TRBD1 matching over 10 bases. The specimen was peripheral blood. CDR3 coding DNA: TGTGCTAGTGTCCTGGGGAGCTCTCGAATAGGGACAGGGGCCTTCACCGGGGAGCTGTTTTTT. Protein product: CASVLGSSRIGTGAFTGELFF.